Listed below are T cell receptor beta chains from one sample, sequenced in a study of T-cell memory formation after mild COVID-19. TCRdb reanalysed the 5' RACE reads using MiXCR and keeps one entry per CDR3 protein. The sample lists a few hundred thousand distinct CDR3 sequences, around 10% occurring once. Material: PBMCs or a T cell subset sorted from them (not recorded which). These receptors were obtained from a young man who had mild COVID-19 (a few samples of this study predate the infection). Cell type and time point are not known. Each CDR3 is given without its conserved first and last residue. The D gene is left open where the match is weak.

CDR3 protein	V gene	J gene	D gene
ASSPPAREETQY	TRBV18	TRBJ2-5	-
SATNRGGGYT	TRBV20-1	TRBJ1-2	TRBD1
SARDGYNEKLF	TRBV20-1	TRBJ1-4	-
ASSLTGPGEGYT	TRBV7-3	TRBJ1-2	-
ASSGTGADQPQH	TRBV2	TRBJ1-5	TRBD1
SALRQSSTDTQY	TRBV20-1	TRBJ2-3	-
ASSNIAGSRYNEQF	TRBV5-1	TRBJ2-1	TRBD2
ASSPGTSGWDTQY	TRBV14	TRBJ2-3	TRBD2
ASSTPGVNYGYT	TRBV6-2/TRBV6-3	TRBJ1-2	-
SVVAGGSTDTQY	TRBV29-1	TRBJ2-3	TRBD2
ASSFDRVSPLH	TRBV7-3	TRBJ1-6	TRBD1
ASRQGAGAF	TRBV25-1	TRBJ1-1	TRBD1
ASSHGLAGGYEQY	TRBV4-3	TRBJ2-7	-
ASSTGYGGF	TRBV2	TRBJ1-1	-
ASSYSTWETEAF	TRBV6-5	TRBJ1-1	-
ASSQAFRLDNEQY	TRBV4-3	TRBJ2-7	-
ASSETRTGYDTQY	TRBV9	TRBJ2-3	TRBD1
ASSPAGTGFNQPQH	TRBV7-9	TRBJ1-5	-
ATSGSPGQPPKMGNEQF	TRBV24-1	TRBJ2-1	TRBD1
SVEERQGASGANVLT	TRBV29-1	TRBJ2-6	TRBD1
ASSSAPQETQY	TRBV27	TRBJ2-5	-
SARDRVSTEAF	TRBV20-1	TRBJ1-1	TRBD1
ASSSGTRNTIY	TRBV12-3/TRBV12-4	TRBJ1-3	-